This TCR beta chain was found in a study of blood T cell repertoires in COVID-19. Study-wide context: The analysed material was cDNA or gDNA that came from T cells, B-cell-depleted T cells, or PBMCs.

The CDR3 consists of 16 residues. Germline V CDR1 and CDR2: SGHRS, YFSETQ. Unmatched junction bases numbered 3, after V lost 4 bases and J lost 0 bases. The authors' processing: Reference gene primers were amplified, and this amplification served to estimate nucleated cell counts. TCRdb's table, derived via immunoSEQ multiplex PCR, lists solely in-frame clones and lacks some. The V and J calls and clone size come from that table; D and trimming were worked out from the DNA. The sample lists 150,000 to 200,000 clones, around four fifths occurring once. This clone turned up a few times. V usage is TRBV5-1 and J usage is TRBJ2-5; 13 bases line up with TRBD2. The receptor comes from a woman in her seventies who had recovered from COVID-19. Sequencing used peripheral blood. CDR3 protein: CASSPGTSGDQETQYF. Here the CDR3 DNA reads TGCGCCAGCAGCCCCGGGACTAGCGGGGACCAAGAGACCCAGTACTTC. The complete variable domain, with remaining parts taken from reference TRBV5-1 and TRBJ2-5, reads KAGVTQTPRYLIKTRGQQVTLSCSPISGHRSVSWYQQTPGQGLQFLFEYFSETQRNKGNFPGRFSGRQFSNSRSEMNVSTLELGDSALYLCASSPGTSGDQETQYFGPGTRLLVL.